A single sample gave rise to the 14 T cell receptor beta chains below, sequenced in a study of graft-versus-host responses after intestinal transplantation. The data were produced by immunoSEQ multiplex PCR, yet TCRdb's version contains in-frame clones alone and is incomplete. The table has 71,000 or so clones, 90% seen once. The antigens for these receptors are not known. Material: unstimulated CD8+ T cells sorted from spleen or lymph node cells, obtained before intestinal transplant. These TCRs come from a human donor who received an intestinal transplant.

The genes are TRBV27 and TRBJ2-1; weak D call: TRBD1 (6 bases). The V and J ends lost 5 bases and 7 bases respectively, with 12 bases between them. Germline V gene sequence: CDR1 MNHEY, CDR2 SMNVEV (reference sequence). The CDR3 length is 13 residues. CDR3 loop: CASSKPRGNEQFF. In DNA form, the CDR3 reads TGTGCCAGCAGTAAACCCAGGGGAAATGAGCAGTTCTTC.

The chain joins TRBV19 to TRBJ1-4; 10 positions match TRBD1. V shed 3 bases and J 6 bases; nucleotides not matched to a gene: 7. The CDR3 is 16 amino acids. Germline CDR1 reads LNHDA; CDR2 reads SQIVND (reference sequence). The CDR3 sequence: CASSMRGQGTDEKLFF. CDR3 nucleotide sequence: TGTGCCAGTAGTATGCGGGGACAGGGGACGGATGAAAAACTGTTTTTT.

The chain is built from TRBV5-1 and TRBJ2-7; 7 bases are shared with TRBD1. CDR3 size: 14 residues. Germline V gene sequence: CDR1 SGHRS, CDR2 YFSETQ. Unmatched junction bases numbered 13, after V lost 3 bases and J lost 10 bases. As DNA, the CDR3 is TGCGCCAGCAGCTCCTCCGGACAGGAGATGGAACAGTACTTC. Amino acid sequence: CASSSSGQEMEQYF.

The genes are TRBV5-8 and TRBJ1-2; D remains ambiguous. Germline V lookup: CDR1 SGHTS, CDR2 YDEGEE. Trimming shortened V by 6 bases and J by 7 bases, and 7 bases separated the two germline ends. The CDR3 covers 10 residues. The CDR3 protein is CASTPGGYTF. DNA of the CDR3: TGTGCCAGCACCCCCGGTGGCTACACCTTC.

This clone has only one observation. This chain joins TRBV6-5 and TRBJ2-1; 7 nucleotides align to TRBD2. CDR1 is MNHEY and CDR2 is SVGAGI in the germline V gene. There are 15 residues in the CDR3. The J segment lost 0 bases and the V segment lost 6 bases, leaving 5 bases of the junction unmatched. CDR3 nucleotides: TGTGCCAGCAGCATCGGGGGGAACTCCTACAATGAGCAGTTCTTC. Translating gives CASSIGGNSYNEQFF.

In nucleotides, the CDR3 is TGTGCCAGCAGTGAATTTTCGGGGTTGAACACTGAAGCTTTCTTT. Its protein is CASSEFSGLNTEAFF. The J gene is TRBJ1-1, the V gene TRBV2; unclear D gene. V lost 2 bases to trimming and J lost 0 bases, with 10 bases between them. CDR1 and CDR2 (germline): SNHLY, FYNNEI. The length of the CDR3 is 15 residues.

As DNA, the CDR3 is TGTGCCAGCAGCCCCAGGACTAGCGGGGGGGTCGGTGAGCAGTTCTTC. Its protein is CASSPRTSGGVGEQFF. The V gene is TRBV9, the J gene TRBJ2-1, with 15 positions matching TRBD2. The ends lost 4 bases at V and 9 bases at J; junction bases unmatched: 8. Germline V gene sequence: CDR1 SGDLS, CDR2 YYNGEE. The CDR3 has 16 residues.

The rearrangement uses TRBV5-1 and TRBJ2-7; D perhaps matches TRBD2 (6 bases). Germline CDR1 reads SGHRS; CDR2 reads YFSETQ. The ends were cut back, 2 bases at V and 6 bases at J, with 21 bases in the middle. The CDR3 length is 16 residues. The CDR3 DNA follows: TGCGCCAGCAGCTTATTAATTAGGAGGGTTCGAGGCGAGCAGTACTTC. Amino acids: CASSLLIRRVRGEQYF.

This sequence joins TRBV5-8 and TRBJ2-7; D ambiguous. CDR1 and CDR2 from the germline V gene are SGHTS and YDEGEE. The CDR3 length is 12 residues. V was shortened by 4 bases and J by 4 bases, with 9 bases between the two germline ends. CDR3 sequence reads: CASSPRGYEQYF. CDR3 in DNA: TGTGCCAGCAGCCCGCGCGGATACGAGCAGTACTTC.

CDR3 loop: CASRTGTGTNSPLHF. CDR3 DNA: TGTGCCAGCAGGACCGGGACAGGGACAAATTCACCCCTCCACTTT. J is TRBJ1-6 and V is TRBV6-5, with 9 positions matching TRBD1. V shed 6 bases and J 7 bases; nucleotides not matched to a gene: 7. CDR1 is MNHEY, CDR2 SVGAGI, per germline. The CDR3 runs to 15 residues.

The rearrangement links TRBV5-8 to TRBJ2-1; the match to TRBD1 covers 7 bases. The CDR3 totals 16 residues. Germline CDR1 reads SGHTS; CDR2 reads YDEGEE. Trimming removed 1 base from V and 1 base from J; junction bases left unmatched: 5. CDR3 residues: CASSLRGDRSYNEQFF. CDR3 nucleotide sequence: TGTGCCAGCAGCTTGCGAGGGGACAGATCCTACAATGAGCAGTTCTTC.

The count of this clone is one. The chain links TRBV27 to TRBJ2-7; TRBD2 might be the D (5 bases). V lost 5 bases to trimming and J lost 4 bases, with 21 bases between them. The CDR3 is 16 amino acids. CDR1 MNHEY and CDR2 SMNVEV come from the germline V gene (reference sequence). As DNA, the CDR3 is TGTGCCAGCAGTGAGGGTACAGCTTCTCCTATATACGAGCAGTACTTC. Amino acid sequence: CASSEGTASPIYEQYF.

The CDR3 region is CASTGSDTEAFF. The CDR3 DNA sequence: TGTGCCAGCACGGGGAGCGACACTGAAGCTTTCTTT. V and J are TRBV6-6 and TRBJ1-1; the D is unclear. Trimming stripped 7 bases from V and 3 bases from J, with 9 bases between. Looked up from germline, CDR1 is MNHNY and CDR2 is SVGAGI (reference sequence). CDR3 length: 12 residues.

The rearrangement joins TRBV9 to TRBJ2-5, with 11 bases that match TRBD2. In germline, CDR1 is SGDLS, CDR2 YYNGEE. This CDR3 contains 16 residues. With V trimmed by 0 bases and J by 5 bases, 6 bases remained unmatched. CDR3 nucleotide sequence: TGTGCCAGCAGCGTAGGTAGCGGGGGGGCCGGGGAGACCCAGTACTTC. Translation gives CASSVGSGGAGETQYF.